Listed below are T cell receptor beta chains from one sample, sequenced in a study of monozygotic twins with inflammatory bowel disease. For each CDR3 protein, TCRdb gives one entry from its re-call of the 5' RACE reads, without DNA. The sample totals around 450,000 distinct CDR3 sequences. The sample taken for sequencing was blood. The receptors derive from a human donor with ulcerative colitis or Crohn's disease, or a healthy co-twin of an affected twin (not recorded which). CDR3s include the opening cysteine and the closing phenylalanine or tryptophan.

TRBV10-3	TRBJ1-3	CAISEGTARYTIYF
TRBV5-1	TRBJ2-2	CASSLLGFGDTGELFF
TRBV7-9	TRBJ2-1	CASSLLANEQFF
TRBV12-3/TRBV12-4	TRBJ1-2	CASSLSGRVPYTF
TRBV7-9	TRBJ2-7	CASSPRVSVYEQYF
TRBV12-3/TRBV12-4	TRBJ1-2	CASSFGDPGGYTF
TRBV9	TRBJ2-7	CASSARQGGYEQYF
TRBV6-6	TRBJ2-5	CAGSSYQETQYF
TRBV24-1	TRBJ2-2	CATSAGPGELFF
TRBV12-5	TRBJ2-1	CASGPGTGFNEQFF
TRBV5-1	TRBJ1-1	CASSLVRTTSTEAFF
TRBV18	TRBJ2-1	CASSPPGGGPSNEQFF
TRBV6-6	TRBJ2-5	CASIRPGPQETQYF